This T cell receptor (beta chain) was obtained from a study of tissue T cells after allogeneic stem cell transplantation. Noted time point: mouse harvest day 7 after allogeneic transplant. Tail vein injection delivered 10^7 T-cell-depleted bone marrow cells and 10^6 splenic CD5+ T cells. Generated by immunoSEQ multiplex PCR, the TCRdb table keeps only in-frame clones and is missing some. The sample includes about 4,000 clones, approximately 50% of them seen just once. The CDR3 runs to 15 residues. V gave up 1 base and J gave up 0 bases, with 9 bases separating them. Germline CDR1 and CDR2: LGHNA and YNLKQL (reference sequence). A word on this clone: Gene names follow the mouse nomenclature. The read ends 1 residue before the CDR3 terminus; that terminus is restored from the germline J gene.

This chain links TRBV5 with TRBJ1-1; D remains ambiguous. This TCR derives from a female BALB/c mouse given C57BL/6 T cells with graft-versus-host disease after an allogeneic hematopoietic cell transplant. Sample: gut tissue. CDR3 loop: CASSQGPQANTEVFF. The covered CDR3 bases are TGTGCCAGCAGCCAAGGGCCCCAGGCAAACACAGAAGTCTTC.